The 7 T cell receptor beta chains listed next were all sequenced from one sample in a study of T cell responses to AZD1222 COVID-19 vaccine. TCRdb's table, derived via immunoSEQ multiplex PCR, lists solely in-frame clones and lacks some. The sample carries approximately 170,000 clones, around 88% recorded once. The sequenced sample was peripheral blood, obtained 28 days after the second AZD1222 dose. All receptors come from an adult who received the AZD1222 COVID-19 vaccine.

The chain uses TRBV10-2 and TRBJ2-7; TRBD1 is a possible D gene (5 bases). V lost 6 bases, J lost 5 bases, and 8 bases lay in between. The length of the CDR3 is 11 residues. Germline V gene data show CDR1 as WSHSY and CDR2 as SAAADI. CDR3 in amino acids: CASSLRDEQYF. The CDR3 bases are TGCGCCAGCAGCCTCAGGGACGAGCAGTACTTC.

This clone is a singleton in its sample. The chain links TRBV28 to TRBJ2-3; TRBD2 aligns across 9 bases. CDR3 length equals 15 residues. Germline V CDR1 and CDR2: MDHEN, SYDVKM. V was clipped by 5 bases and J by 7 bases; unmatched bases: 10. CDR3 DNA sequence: TGTGCCAGCAGTCCCAGGATAGCGGGGGTGAATACGCAGTATTTT. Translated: CASSPRIAGVNTQYF.

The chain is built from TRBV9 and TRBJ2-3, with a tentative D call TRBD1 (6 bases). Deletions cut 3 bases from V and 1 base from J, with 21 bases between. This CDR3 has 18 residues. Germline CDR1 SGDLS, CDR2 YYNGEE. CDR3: CASSANFPGQHRTDTQYF. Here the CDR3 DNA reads TGTGCCAGCAGCGCCAATTTCCCCGGACAGCACCGCACAGATACGCAGTATTTT.

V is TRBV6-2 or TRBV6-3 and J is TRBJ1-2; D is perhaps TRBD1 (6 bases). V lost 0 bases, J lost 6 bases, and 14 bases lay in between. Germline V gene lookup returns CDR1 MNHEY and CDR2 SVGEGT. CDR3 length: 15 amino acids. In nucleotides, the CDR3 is TGTGCCAGCAGTTACTCGGGCAGGGGTATCGATGGCTACACCTTC. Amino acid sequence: CASSYSGRGIDGYTF.

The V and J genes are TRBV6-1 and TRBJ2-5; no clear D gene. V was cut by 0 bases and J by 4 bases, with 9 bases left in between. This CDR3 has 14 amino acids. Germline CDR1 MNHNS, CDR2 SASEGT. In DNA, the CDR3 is TGTGCCAGCAGTGAAGCGCTGAAGAGAGAGACCCAGTACTTC. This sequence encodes CASSEALKRETQYF.

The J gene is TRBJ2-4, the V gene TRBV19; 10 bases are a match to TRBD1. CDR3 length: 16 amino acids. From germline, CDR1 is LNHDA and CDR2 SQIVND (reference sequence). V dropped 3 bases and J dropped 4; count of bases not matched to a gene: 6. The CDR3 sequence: CASSIPPGQGKNIQYF. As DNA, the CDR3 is TGTGCCAGTAGTATCCCCCCGGGACAGGGGAAAAACATTCAGTACTTC.

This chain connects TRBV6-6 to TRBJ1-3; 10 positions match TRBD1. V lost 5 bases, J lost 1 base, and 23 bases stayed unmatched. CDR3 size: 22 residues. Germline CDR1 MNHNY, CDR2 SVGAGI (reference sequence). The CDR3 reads CASSLRRLGTGVLLGSGNTIYF. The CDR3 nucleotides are TGTGCCAGCAGTCTACGACGACTAGGGACAGGGGTCCTCCTAGGGTCTGGAAACACCATATATTTT.